These 29 T cell receptor beta chains were sequenced from one sample in a study of cytomegalovirus exposure and HLA in healthy donors. Sequencing was performed with immunoSEQ multiplex PCR; in TCRdb, only in-frame clones are kept and a portion is missing. The sample contains around 180,000 clones, 86% of which appear only once. Sequenced sample: PBMCs. The receptors were sampled from a woman aged 18-29 years in good health and CMV-seronegative.

This chain connects TRBV11-2 to TRBJ2-7; 9 positions match TRBD2. The CDR3 is made up of 18 amino acids. Germline-derived CDR1 and CDR2 are SGHAT and FQNNGV. The junction had 14 bases not matched to a gene; V was cut back by 2 bases and J by 3 bases. The CDR3 nucleotides read TGTGCCAGCAGCTTATTCTCTAGCGGGATAAGGTCGGGCTACGAGCAGTACTTC. This codes for CASSLFSSGIRSGYEQYF.

The rearrangement links TRBV6-1 to TRBJ1-5; 10 positions match TRBD1. Trimming cost V 8 bases and J 4 bases; bases outside gene matches: 8. CDR1 MNHNS and CDR2 SASEGT come from the germline V gene. The CDR3 contains 15 residues. CDR3 nucleotide sequence: TGTGCCAGCGGAATCGACAGGGGGCGTAATCAGCCCCAGCATTTT. Translated: CASGIDRGRNQPQHF.

V gene TRBV6-4 combines with J gene TRBJ1-2; D is uncertain. V lost 4 bases and J lost 4, with 16 bases in between. This CDR3 has 15 residues. Germline V gene data show CDR1 as MRHNA and CDR2 as SNTAGT. The CDR3 region has the DNA TGTGCCAGCAGTGCCGGTCCTGAGGAAACCTATGGCTACACCTTC. Amino acid sequence: CASSAGPEETYGYTF.

The chain has TRBV6-1 and TRBJ1-5; weak D call: TRBD1 (5 bases). CDR3 length equals 18 residues. V lost 0 bases and J lost 11, with 26 bases in between. Germline CDR1 and CDR2: MNHNS and SASEGT. The CDR3: CASSEAAVRGGGETTQHF. DNA of the CDR3: TGTGCCAGCAGTGAAGCTGCGGTGCGAGGCGGGGGGGAAACGACCCAGCATTTT.

The V gene is TRBV19, the J gene TRBJ2-3, with 10 bases identical to TRBD2. The CDR3 length is 16 residues. Trimming removed 4 bases from V and 1 base from J; junction bases left unmatched: 5. Per the germline V gene, CDR1 is LNHDA and CDR2 is SQIVND (reference sequence). CDR3 region: CASSTRGTSGTDTQYF. Written as DNA, the CDR3 is TGTGCCAGTAGTACACGGGGGACTAGCGGCACAGATACGCAGTATTTT.

This clone was counted a single time. The chain carries TRBV27 and TRBJ2-2; weak D call: TRBD2 (6 bases). Germline V gene lookup returns CDR1 MNHEY and CDR2 SMNVEV (reference sequence). The CDR3 has 15 residues. Trimming stripped 1 base from V and 3 bases from J, with 9 bases between. This CDR3 reads CASSLYREDTGELFF. DNA for the CDR3: TGTGCCAGCAGTTTATATAGGGAGGACACCGGGGAGCTGTTTTTT.

The CDR3 reads CASSFGTSGREQYF. The CDR3 bases are TGTGCCAGCAGCTTCGGGACTAGCGGAAGGGAGCAGTACTTC. The chain combines TRBV11-2 with TRBJ2-7, with 11 positions matching TRBD2. J gave up 7 bases and V 3 bases, and 5 bases lay outside the gene matches. The CDR3 is made up of 14 amino acids. The germline CDR1 and CDR2 sequences are SGHAT and FQNNGV.

J is TRBJ1-1 and V is TRBV18, with TRBD1 matching over 11 bases. This CDR3 comprises 18 residues. V was pared by 2 bases and J by 2 bases, with 10 bases of the junction left unmatched. Per the germline V gene, CDR1 is KGHSH and CDR2 is LQKENI. The CDR3 spells CASSPAYGTGGFNTEAFF. CDR3 nucleotides: TGTGCCAGCTCACCAGCCTACGGGACAGGGGGATTTAACACTGAAGCTTTCTTT.

J is TRBJ2-7 and V is TRBV18, with 9 bases matching TRBD1. The CDR3 runs 15 residues. J gave up 0 bases and V 0 bases, and 0 bases lay outside the gene matches. Germline loops: CDR1 KGHSH, CDR2 LQKENI. The CDR3 here is CASSPPTGGSYEQYF. The CDR3 DNA follows: TGTGCCAGCTCACCACCGACAGGGGGCTCCTACGAGCAGTACTTC.

J is TRBJ1-6 and V is TRBV2, with a weak D call TRBD1 (5 bases). This CDR3 has 12 amino acids. Per germline, CDR1 SNHLY and CDR2 FYNNEI. Trimming took off 8 bases at V and 6 bases at J, with 8 bases between the two ends. CDR3 sequence (DNA): TGTGCCAGCGGGACTCCTAATTCACCCCTCCACTTT. As protein: CASGTPNSPLHF.

As for this clone: Other DNA sequences from this sample encode an identical CDR3 as well. The chain has TRBV20-1 and TRBJ1-2, with 8 nucleotides matching TRBD1. CDR3 length: 11 residues. Germline V gives CDR1 DFQATT, CDR2 SNEGSKA (reference sequence). Trimming cost V 6 bases and J 8 bases; bases outside gene matches: 5. This CDR3 is CSARTGQGYTF. CDR3 DNA sequence: TGCAGTGCCCGGACAGGGCAAGGCTACACCTTC.

The rearrangement joins TRBV5-1 to TRBJ1-2, with D unresolved. Per germline, CDR1 SGHRS and CDR2 YFSETQ. V was clipped by 0 bases and J by 6 bases, with 12 bases between them. The CDR3 has 14 amino acids. CDR3 coding DNA: TGCGCCAGCAGCTTGGAACGGGGATTCGATGGCTACACCTTC. It is translated as CASSLERGFDGYTF. Drawing the rest from reference TRBV5-1 and TRBJ1-2, the complete variable domain is KAGVTQTPRYLIKTRGQQVTLSCSPISGHRSVSWYQQTPGQGLQFLFEYFSETQRNKGNFPGRFSGRQFSNSRSEMNVSTLELGDSALYLCASSLERGFDGYTFGSGTRLTVV.

The chain has TRBV7-6 and TRBJ2-1; possible D gene TRBD2, 5 bases. Per the germline V gene, CDR1 is SGHVS and CDR2 is FNYEAQ. The CDR3 spans 15 residues. Trimming took 5 bases from V and 2 from J, leaving 13 bases between them. The CDR3 DNA reads as TGTGCCAGCAGCCGGACTTTGGGCCCCTACAATGAGCAGTTCTTC. It translates to CASSRTLGPYNEQFF.

The chain is built from TRBV10-3 and TRBJ2-7; weak D call: TRBD1 (6 bases). The ends were cut back, 10 bases at V and 1 base at J, with 20 bases in the middle. The CDR3 has 15 residues. Germline CDR1 reads ENHRY; CDR2 reads SYGVKD. CDR3 sequence: CASSLDVTGSYEQYF. As DNA, the CDR3 is TGTGCCAGCAGCTTGGATGTGACAGGATCCTACGAGCAGTACTTC.

J is TRBJ1-1 and V is TRBV29-1; D perhaps matches TRBD1 (5 bases). Germline CDR1 SQVTM, CDR2 ANQGSEA. The CDR3 has 13 amino acids. V shed 7 bases and J shed 0 bases, with 12 bases lying between them. CDR3 sequence: CSGATQVNTEAFF. The CDR3 DNA sequence: TGCAGCGGAGCGACACAGGTGAACACTGAAGCTTTCTTT.

The J gene is TRBJ2-7, the V gene TRBV11-3, with 8 bases that match TRBD1. The germline gives CDR1 SGHNT, CDR2 YENEEA. After removal of 5 bases from V and 1 base from J, the junction contained 7 bases not matched to a gene. This CDR3 has 15 amino acids. The CDR3 sequence is CASSPGQGFSYEQYF. CDR3 nucleotide sequence: TGTGCCAGCAGCCCTGGACAGGGCTTTTCCTACGAGCAGTACTTC.

The chain links TRBV29-1 to TRBJ1-4; 10 bases align to TRBD1. This CDR3 is built from 13 residues. Looked up from germline, CDR1 is SQVTM and CDR2 is ANQGSEA. J gave up 7 bases and V 7 bases, and 6 bases lay outside the gene matches. Written as DNA, the CDR3 is TGCAGCGCCAGAGGGACAGGGGTTGAAAAACTGTTTTTT. This translates into CSARGTGVEKLFF.

The V gene is TRBV7-9, the J gene TRBJ2-7, with TRBD2 matching over 8 bases. The length of the CDR3 is 15 residues. Germline CDR1 is SEHNR and CDR2 is FQNEAQ (reference sequence). Unmatched junction bases numbered 7, after V lost 5 bases and J lost 1 base. The CDR3 reads CASSLGLEISYEQYF. CDR3 DNA sequence: TGTGCCAGCAGCCTGGGACTAGAAATATCCTACGAGCAGTACTTC.

This chain links TRBV19 with TRBJ2-3, with 8 nucleotides matching TRBD2. The CDR3 consists of 14 residues. Unmatched junction bases numbered 4, after V lost 7 bases and J lost 1 base. The germline gives CDR1 LNHDA, CDR2 SQIVND (reference sequence). The CDR3 DNA reads TGTGCCAGTACTCTAGCGGGCGGCACAGATACGCAGTATTTT. The encoded protein is CASTLAGGTDTQYF.

The chain links TRBV4-2 to TRBJ2-2, with 14 bases matching TRBD2. After removal of 6 bases from V and 2 bases from J, the junction contained 5 bases not matched to a gene. There are 17 residues in the CDR3. Germline V gene data show CDR1 as LGHNA and CDR2 as YNFKEQ. CDR3 region: CASRPGTSGSNTGELFF. CDR3 DNA sequence: TGTGCCAGCAGACCAGGGACTAGCGGGAGTAACACCGGGGAGCTGTTTTTT.

This chain uses TRBV6-1 with TRBJ1-1, with D perhaps TRBD1 (5 bases). Trimming took 5 bases from V and 3 from J, leaving 10 bases between them. Looked up from germline, CDR1 is MNHNS and CDR2 is SASEGT. CDR3 length: 13 amino acids. CDR3 DNA: TGTGCCAGCAGTCTACAGGACCACACTGAAGCTTTCTTT. This encodes CASSLQDHTEAFF.

The chain employs TRBV6-6 and TRBJ1-3, with D uncertain. Deletions cut 2 bases from V and 4 bases from J, with 12 bases between. Germline V gives CDR1 MNHNY, CDR2 SVGAGI (reference sequence). This CDR3 is 15 amino acids long. CDR3 nucleotide sequence: TGTGCCAGCAGTTACATCGGGTCCTCCGGAAACACCATATATTTT. Protein product: CASSYIGSSGNTIYF.

This chain joins TRBV29-1 and TRBJ2-7; 8 bases map to TRBD1. The V gene end was trimmed by 7 bases and the J gene end by 3 bases; junction bases not matched to a gene: 8. The CDR3 consists of 13 residues. From germline, CDR1 is SQVTM and CDR2 ANQGSEA. CDR3 in amino acids: CSGATGVGYEQYF. CDR3 sequence (DNA): TGCAGCGGGGCGACAGGGGTGGGCTACGAGCAGTACTTC.

The J gene is TRBJ1-3, the V gene TRBV18; D gene unclear. The CDR3 runs to 14 residues. Deletions cut 3 bases from V and 0 bases from J, with 6 bases between. Germline V gives CDR1 KGHSH, CDR2 LQKENI. The CDR3 protein is CASSPTASGNTIYF. DNA for the CDR3: TGTGCCAGCTCACCTACAGCCTCTGGAAACACCATATATTTT.

The rearrangement joins TRBV4-1 to TRBJ2-3, with 13 bases identical to TRBD2. The CDR3 length is 16 residues. J was trimmed by 5 bases and V by 3 bases; bases with no gene match: 5. CDR1 MGHRA and CDR2 YSYEKL come from the germline V gene. CDR3 nucleotides: TGCGCCAGCAGCCAGGTACTAGCGGGGGGGCAAGATACGCAGTATTTT. Amino acid sequence: CASSQVLAGGQDTQYF.

The V gene is TRBV7-2, the J gene TRBJ1-2; TRBD1 is a possible D gene (5 bases). Germline CDR1 is SGHTA and CDR2 is FQGNSA. V was shortened by 5 bases and J by 3 bases, with 13 bases between the two germline ends. The CDR3 has 14 amino acids. CDR3 sequence reads: CASSRSWGDYGYTF. The CDR3 region has the DNA TGTGCCAGCAGCCGTTCGTGGGGGGACTATGGCTACACCTTC.

The CDR3 protein is CASSEYDRGYGYTF. CDR3 sequence (DNA): TGTGCCAGCAGTGAATACGACAGGGGGTATGGCTACACCTTC. This chain links TRBV6-1 with TRBJ1-2; TRBD1 matches at 9 bases. The V gene end was trimmed by 2 bases and the J gene end by 5 bases; junction bases not matched to a gene: 3. This CDR3 is 14 amino acids long. The germline CDR1 and CDR2 sequences are MNHNS and SASEGT.

The rearrangement links TRBV5-1 to TRBJ1-4; D might be TRBD1 (6 bases). CDR1 is SGHRS and CDR2 is YFSETQ in the germline V gene. This CDR3 has 15 residues. Trimming took off 6 bases at V and 8 bases at J, with 20 bases between the two ends. CDR3 nucleotide sequence: TGCGCCAGCACCAATCTAACAGGGCTGGGGGAAAAACTGTTTTTT. Translating it yields CASTNLTGLGEKLFF.

CDR3 DNA sequence: TGTGCCAGCAGGTCGGGGGGAACTGAAGCTTTCTTT. Residues: CASRSGGTEAFF. The gene calls are TRBV6-5 and TRBJ1-1, with D possibly TRBD1 on 5 matching bases. Germline V lookup: CDR1 MNHEY, CDR2 SVGAGI. The CDR3 is made up of 12 amino acids. The V and J ends lost 6 bases and 5 bases respectively, with 10 bases between them.